These 10 T cell receptor beta chains were all obtained from the same sample, sequenced in a study of T cells in localized non-small cell lung cancer. Clones were read by immunoSEQ multiplex PCR, and TCRdb kept only the in-frame ones, dropping some. The sample contains several thousand clones, 85% to 90% of which appear only once. This material consisted of peripheral blood, taken before any cancer treatment. These receptors were taken from a female donor over 55 with stage II squamous cell lung carcinoma.

The chain carries TRBV7-6 and TRBJ2-1; D is uncertain. The CDR3 extends over 13 amino acids. The germline V gene has CDR1 SGHVS and CDR2 FNYEAQ. V lost 2 bases and J 5 bases, leaving 7 bases between the germline ends. CDR3 loop: CASSLRPNNEQFF. DNA of the CDR3: TGTGCCAGCAGCTTAAGACCAAACAATGAGCAGTTCTTC. The complete variable domain, with remaining parts taken from reference TRBV7-6 and TRBJ2-1, reads GAGVSQSPRYKVTKRGQDVALRCDPISGHVSLYWYRQALGQGPEFLTYFNYEAQQDKSGLPNDRFSAERPEGSISTLTIQRTEQRDSAMYRCASSLRPNNEQFFGPGTRLTVL.

The chain combines TRBV6-5 with TRBJ1-1; tentative D call: TRBD1 (5 bases). Germline V gene sequence: CDR1 MNHEY, CDR2 SVGAGI. The CDR3 has 14 amino acids. Between the trimmed V and J ends, which lost 7 bases and 6 bases, there was a span of 18 bases. CDR3 amino acids: CASKPRQSVSEAFF. CDR3 coding DNA: TGTGCCAGCAAGCCGAGACAGTCTGTGTCTGAAGCTTTCTTT.

The chain links TRBV5-1 to TRBJ1-1; D perhaps matches TRBD1 (5 bases). The V and J ends lost 3 bases and 9 bases respectively, with 15 bases between them. The V gene's germline CDR1 is SGHRS and CDR2 YFSETQ. The CDR3 extends over 13 amino acids. The CDR3 here is CASSSGQATKAFF. The CDR3 bases are TGCGCCAGCAGCTCGGGGCAGGCCACGAAAGCTTTCTTT.

The chain recombines TRBV7-8 with TRBJ2-2; D gene unclear. The CDR3 is 14 amino acids. Trimming left V 2 bases short and J 3 bases short, with 7 bases between. The germline V gene has CDR1 SGHVS and CDR2 FQNEAQ. The CDR3 DNA follows: TGTGCCAGCAGCTTATCCCGCGACACCGGGGAGCTGTTTTTT. It is translated as CASSLSRDTGELFF.

Of note for this clone: Relative to the germline gene, one junction end is altered; a read error may explain this. The J gene is TRBJ1-4, the V gene TRBV5-6, with D unresolved. Germline values: CDR1 SGHDT, CDR2 YYEEEE. There are 11 residues in the CDR3. The CDR3 nucleotides read TGTGCCAGCAGTTTGGGTGAAAAACTGTTTTTT. It is translated as CASSLGEKLFF.

About this clone: The identical CDR3 is also encoded by other nucleotide sequences in the sample. The chain joins TRBV7-2 to TRBJ1-5; unclear D gene. The germline CDR1 and CDR2 sequences are SGHTA and FQGNSA. The CDR3 sequence is 14 residues long. V was clipped by 5 bases and J by 4 bases, with 12 bases between them. For the CDR3, the DNA is TGTGCCAGCAGCCTAGACGGCAGTAATCAGCCCCAGCATTTT. Amino acids: CASSLDGSNQPQHF.

This clone was counted only a few times. The rearrangement links TRBV7-2 to TRBJ2-7, with 9 bases identical to TRBD2. With 3 bases clipped from V and 3 bases from J, the junction kept 6 bases outside the gene matches. The V gene's germline CDR1 is SGHTA and CDR2 FQGNSA. There are 15 residues in the CDR3. The CDR3 DNA sequence: TGTGCCAGCAGCTTTGATAGCGGGAGCTTCTACGAGCAGTACTTC. It specifies CASSFDSGSFYEQYF.

The chain is built from TRBV2 and TRBJ2-1; unclear D gene. The CDR3 totals 11 residues. Germline loops: CDR1 SNHLY, CDR2 FYNNEI. V was shortened by 7 bases and J by 4 bases, with 5 bases between the two germline ends. The CDR3 sequence: CASTAYNEQFF. The CDR3 DNA is TGTGCCAGCACCGCATACAATGAGCAGTTCTTC.

This clone was detected only once. This chain joins TRBV7-9 and TRBJ1-1, with a tentative D call TRBD1 (6 bases). The CDR3 covers 17 residues. The V gene's germline CDR1 is SEHNR and CDR2 FQNEAQ (reference sequence). The ends were cut back, 6 bases at V and 1 base at J, with 21 bases in the middle. The DNA of the CDR3 is TGTGCCAGCAGTGATCAGGGGTGGAGGCTTGGGAACACTGAAGCTTTCTTT. This encodes CASSDQGWRLGNTEAFF.

The chain combines TRBV18 with TRBJ1-2; D is possibly TRBD1 (5 bases). This CDR3 is 15 amino acids long. CDR1 is KGHSH, CDR2 LQKENI, per germline. Trimming cost V 2 bases and J 5 bases, with 15 bases left between them. Written as DNA, the CDR3 is TGTGCCAGCTCACCAGAATCCACAGGTGGTTATGGCTACACCTTC. This encodes CASSPESTGGYGYTF.